These 30 T cell receptor beta chains were all obtained from the same sample, sequenced in a study of cytomegalovirus exposure and HLA in healthy donors. The study ran its PCR with 60 Vbeta and 13 Jbeta primers. Assay: immunoSEQ multiplex PCR; the TCRdb copy retains only in-frame clones and omits some. The sample carries 130,000 to 150,000 clones, 65% to 85% recorded once. Specimen: PBMCs. These receptors were collected from a woman aged 40 to 50 in good health and CMV-seropositive.

In this sample, this clone turned up once. V and J are TRBV7-9 and TRBJ1-6; 8 nucleotides line up with TRBD1. V lost 4 bases to trimming and J lost 7 bases; unmatched junction nucleotides: 0. This CDR3 spans 13 amino acids. Germline CDR1 is SEHNR and CDR2 is FQNEAQ (reference sequence). CDR3 DNA sequence: TGTGCCAGCAGCTGGACAGGGAATTCACCCCTCCACTTT. Residues: CASSWTGNSPLHF.

The chain uses TRBV7-9 and TRBJ2-7; 7 bases align to TRBD1. J lost 3 bases, V lost 5 bases, and 7 bases had no gene match. Per germline, CDR1 SEHNR and CDR2 FQNEAQ (reference sequence). This CDR3 is built from 14 residues. Written as DNA, the CDR3 is TGTGCCAGCAGCAGGACAGGCCCCAACTACGAGCAGTACTTC. Translated: CASSRTGPNYEQYF.

The chain carries TRBV5-1 and TRBJ2-2; D is perhaps TRBD2 (5 bases). The CDR3 consists of 19 residues. The ends were cut back, 0 bases at V and 3 bases at J, with 21 bases in the middle. From germline, CDR1 is SGHRS and CDR2 YFSETQ. The CDR3 is CASSLGVGIVSEDTGELFF. The CDR3 DNA follows: TGCGCCAGCAGCTTGGGTGTGGGTATTGTTTCGGAGGACACCGGGGAGCTGTTTTTT.

CDR3 sequence (DNA): TGTGCCAGCAGTCTTGGGGGGGGCAATCAGCCCCAGCATTTT. Its translation: CASSLGGGNQPQHF. The gene calls are TRBV2 and TRBJ1-5; D possibly corresponds to TRBD1 (5 bases). Germline CDR1 reads SNHLY; CDR2 reads FYNNEI. The V and J ends lost 5 bases and 2 bases respectively, with 10 bases between them. CDR3 length: 14 residues.

This chain uses TRBV6-5 with TRBJ2-7, with D tentatively TRBD2 (5 bases). Germline-derived CDR1 and CDR2 are MNHEY and SVGAGI. V lost 5 bases, J lost 3 bases, and 14 bases lay in between. CDR3 length: 14 residues. The CDR3 loop is CASSLYSGNYEQYF. DNA of the CDR3: TGTGCCAGCAGTCTATATTCCGGGAACTACGAGCAGTACTTC.

CDR3 sequence: CASSRTGTTTQDNEQFF. The CDR3 DNA reads as TGTGCCAGCAGCCGTACAGGGACCACCACTCAGGACAATGAGCAGTTCTTC. This chain links TRBV11-2 with TRBJ2-1, with a possible D match to TRBD1 (6 bases). The CDR3 has 17 residues. The germline V and J ends were trimmed by 5 bases and 5 bases, with 22 bases remaining between them. Germline V gene data show CDR1 as SGHAT and CDR2 as FQNNGV.

The chain carries TRBV13 and TRBJ1-2, with D tentatively TRBD1 (6 bases). Germline-derived CDR1 and CDR2 are PRHDT and FYEKMQ (reference sequence). Trimming cost V 0 bases and J 0 bases, with 14 bases left between them. This CDR3 spans 17 amino acids. The CDR3 reads CASSLGGALMTNYGYTF. CDR3 sequence (DNA): TGTGCCAGCAGCTTAGGGGGGGCATTAATGACTAACTATGGCTACACCTTC.

The chain uses TRBV12-5 and TRBJ2-2; TRBD1 matches 9 bases. CDR1 and CDR2 (germline): LGHNT, FRNRAP. This CDR3 has 16 amino acids. The junction had 5 bases not matched to a gene; V was cut back by 5 bases and J by 1 base. The CDR3 reads CASGPRTGVNTGELFF. The CDR3 nucleotides are TGTGCTAGTGGTCCCCGGACAGGGGTGAACACCGGGGAGCTGTTTTTT.

This clone has more than one count but fewer than ten. The rearrangement joins TRBV20-1 to TRBJ1-1; D gene unclear. CDR1 and CDR2 from the germline V gene are DFQATT and SNEGSKA (reference sequence). Trimming cost V 1 base and J 10 bases, with 10 bases left between them. The CDR3 consists of 11 residues. The CDR3 here is CSARVAGRAFF. The DNA of the CDR3 is TGCAGTGCTAGAGTCGCGGGGAGAGCTTTCTTT.

This clone was counted once. The chain employs TRBV2 and TRBJ2-5; TRBD1 matches at 8 bases. The V gene's germline CDR1 is SNHLY and CDR2 FYNNEI. The CDR3 has 13 residues. J lost 11 bases, V lost 6 bases, and 11 bases had no gene match. The CDR3 here is CASRKTGVYEQYF. The CDR3 region has the DNA TGTGCCAGCAGGAAGACAGGGGTATATGAGCAGTACTTC.

This clone was detected once. The chain has TRBV12-5 and TRBJ2-5; the match to TRBD2 covers 12 bases. Germline assignment: CDR1 LGHNT and CDR2 FRNRAP. CDR3 length equals 17 residues. V lost 2 bases and J lost 5; bases outside the gene matches: 9. This chain's CDR3 is CASGLNPSGGAVETQYF. In DNA form, the CDR3 reads TGTGCTAGTGGTTTGAACCCTAGCGGGGGGGCTGTGGAGACCCAGTACTTC.

The chain is built from TRBV9 and TRBJ1-5, with D possibly matching TRBD1 (6 bases). V gave up 3 bases and J gave up 7 bases, with 14 bases separating them. The CDR3 is 14 amino acids. CDR1 and CDR2 (germline): SGDLS, YYNGEE. The CDR3 protein is CASSGQASGQPQHF. The CDR3 nucleotides are TGTGCCAGCAGCGGACAGGCGAGCGGCCAGCCCCAGCATTTT.

V gene TRBV7-9 combines with J gene TRBJ1-4, with no clear D. V shed 3 bases and J shed 0 bases, with 11 bases lying between them. Germline CDR1 reads SEHNR; CDR2 reads FQNEAQ (reference sequence). This CDR3 region has 16 residues. CDR3 region: CASSLSDGATNEKLFF. The CDR3 DNA follows: TGTGCCAGCAGCTTGTCCGACGGGGCAACTAATGAAAAACTGTTTTTT.

This sequence joins TRBV28 and TRBJ1-1; D possibly corresponds to TRBD1 (5 bases). The V gene's germline CDR1 is MDHEN and CDR2 SYDVKM. The CDR3 contains 14 residues. CDR3 bases: TGTGCTACTACAGGATTTGTTAAGAGAACTGAAGCTTTCTTT. Translating gives CATTGFVKRTEAFF.

The chain couples TRBV6-1 to TRBJ1-2; D may be TRBD1 (5 bases). Trimming took 5 bases from V and 5 from J, leaving 18 bases between them. From germline, CDR1 is MNHNS and CDR2 SASEGT. The CDR3 has 15 amino acids. The CDR3 loop reads CASSPIPGGGYGYTF. The CDR3 region has the DNA TGTGCCAGCAGTCCGATCCCCGGGGGGGGATATGGCTACACCTTC.

The chain has TRBV7-2 and TRBJ2-1, with a weak D call TRBD2 (5 bases). This CDR3 comprises 11 residues. CDR1 is SGHTA, CDR2 FQGNSA, per germline. Trimming took off 8 bases at V and 4 bases at J, with 6 bases between the two ends. In DNA, the CDR3 is TGTGCCAGCGGGAGATACAATGAGCAGTTCTTC. Its protein is CASGRYNEQFF.

As to this clone: Other DNA sequences from this sample encode an identical CDR3 as well. The chain recombines TRBV6-1 with TRBJ1-2, with a possible D match to TRBD1 (5 bases). Germline CDR1 reads MNHNS; CDR2 reads SASEGT. The CDR3 length is 14 residues. Trimming took 4 bases from V and 0 from J, leaving 9 bases between them. CDR3 sequence: CASSGQGTNYGYTF. DNA for the CDR3: TGTGCCAGCAGTGGGCAGGGAACTAACTATGGCTACACCTTC.

The V and J genes are TRBV6-5 and TRBJ2-3; 7 bases line up with TRBD1. Germline trimming cut 6 bases from V and 3 bases from J; bases unmatched to any gene: 6. The germline gives CDR1 MNHEY, CDR2 SVGAGI. The CDR3 totals 14 residues. CDR3 residues: CASRGDRVTDTQYF. The DNA for the CDR3 is TGTGCCAGCAGAGGCGACAGGGTTACAGATACGCAGTATTTT.

The chain employs TRBV21-1 and TRBJ2-7; TRBD1 was called by the table and not checked on the DNA. TRBV21-1 is given as a pseudogene. The CDR3 is 13 residues long. CDR3 sequence reads: CASSKGAAGEQYF. CDR3 coding DNA: TGTGCCAGCAGCAAAGGGGCCGCCGGCGAGCAGTACTTC.

The chain couples TRBV6-1 to TRBJ2-7; D is possibly TRBD2 (5 bases). V dropped 5 bases and J dropped 0 bases, with 14 bases sitting between them. CDR1 is MNHNS, CDR2 SASEGT, per germline. The CDR3 sequence is 15 residues long. The CDR3 nucleotides are TGTGCCAGCAGTTCTCCGACGGGAACCTCCTACGAGCAGTACTTC. Translation: CASSSPTGTSYEQYF.

The V gene is TRBV9, the J gene TRBJ1-6, with 7 bases matching TRBD1. This CDR3 comprises 16 residues. From germline, CDR1 is SGDLS and CDR2 YYNGEE. V lost 1 base to trimming and J lost 7 bases; unmatched junction nucleotides: 8. The CDR3 reads CASSVTQGVTNSPLHF. The CDR3 DNA reads as TGTGCCAGCAGCGTAACCCAGGGGGTTACAAATTCACCCCTCCACTTT. The whole variable domain, remainder taken from reference TRBV9 and TRBJ1-6, is DSGVTQTPKHLITATGQRVTLRCSPRSGDLSVYWYQQSLDQGLQFLIQYYNGEERAKGNILERFSAQQFPDLHSELNLSSLELGDSALYFCASSVTQGVTNSPLHFGNGTRLTVT.

V is TRBV27 and J is TRBJ1-2, with D tentatively TRBD1 (5 bases). The CDR3 covers 13 residues. V was cut by 6 bases and J by 7 bases, with 15 bases left in between. CDR1 and CDR2 (germline): MNHEY, SMNVEV (reference sequence). The CDR3 is CASRRTGLVGYTF. Written as DNA, the CDR3 is TGTGCCAGCAGAAGAACAGGTCTTGTTGGCTACACCTTC.

Only a few counts were recorded for this clone. The chain couples TRBV5-4 to TRBJ2-3; D not resolved. The V gene's germline CDR1 is SGHNT and CDR2 YYREEE (reference sequence). V was shortened by 2 bases and J by 4 bases, with 5 bases between the two germline ends. This CDR3 spans 12 amino acids. CDR3 nucleotide sequence: TGTGCCAGCAGCTTTGGGCCAGATACGCAGTATTTT. Encoded protein: CASSFGPDTQYF.

The chain combines TRBV11-2 with TRBJ1-1; 11 nucleotides match TRBD1. Germline V lookup: CDR1 SGHAT, CDR2 FQNNGV. J lost 10 bases, V lost 6 bases, and 13 bases had no gene match. The CDR3 length is 15 residues. Written as DNA, the CDR3 is TGTGCCAGCAGTCGTAGCGCCGGGACAGGGGGAGTAGCTTTCTTT. Protein: CASSRSAGTGGVAFF. The variable domain in full, completed from reference TRBV11-2 and TRBJ1-1, reads EAGVAQSPRYKIIEKRQSVAFWCNPISGHATLYWYQQILGQGPKLLIQFQNNGVVDDSQLPKDRFSAERLKGVDSTLKIQPAKLEDSAVYLCASSRSAGTGGVAFFGQGTRLTVV.

The chain joins TRBV5-1 to TRBJ2-5; D may be TRBD2 (6 bases). The CDR3 extends over 14 amino acids. V lost 6 bases, J lost 5 bases, and 17 bases lay in between. Germline V CDR1 and CDR2: SGHRS, YFSETQ. Written as DNA, the CDR3 is TGCGCCAGCACGGAGGGTAGCGGCTGGGAGACCCAGTACTTC. Translation gives CASTEGSGWETQYF.

This clone was seen a few times. This chain uses TRBV7-9 with TRBJ1-6; 12 bases are a match to TRBD1. Germline V gene lookup returns CDR1 SEHNR and CDR2 FQNEAQ (reference sequence). V trimming: 6 bases; J trimming: 9 bases; junction bases outside the gene matches: 3. The CDR3 consists of 14 residues. The CDR3 region is CASRGQGALSPLHF. CDR3 in DNA: TGTGCCAGCAGGGGACAGGGGGCGCTTTCACCCCTCCACTTT.

The chain links TRBV4-2 to TRBJ1-5; 8 positions match TRBD1. The CDR3 is made up of 16 amino acids. The germline gives CDR1 LGHNA, CDR2 YNFKEQ. With 3 bases clipped from V and 2 bases from J, the junction kept 6 bases outside the gene matches. The CDR3, as DNA: TGTGCCAGCAGCCATGGACAGGGAGGGGGCAATCAGCCCCAGCATTTT. Protein: CASSHGQGGGNQPQHF.

This clone has a handful of counts. This chain uses TRBV6-4 with TRBJ2-2; the match to TRBD1 covers 9 bases. The junction had 3 bases not matched to a gene; V was cut back by 5 bases and J by 5 bases. Looked up from germline, CDR1 is MRHNA and CDR2 is SNTAGT. CDR3 size: 14 residues. This CDR3 reads CASSRDRATGELFF. The CDR3 coding sequence is TGTGCCAGCAGTCGGGACAGGGCGACCGGGGAGCTGTTTTTT.

The chain couples TRBV5-1 to TRBJ1-3, with D tentatively TRBD1 (5 bases). The CDR3 covers 15 residues. The ends were cut back, 1 base at V and 0 bases at J, with 8 bases in the middle. In germline, CDR1 is SGHRS, CDR2 YFSETQ. The CDR3 sequence is CASSLSGGSGNTIYF. DNA for the CDR3: TGCGCCAGCAGCTTGAGCGGGGGCTCTGGAAACACCATATATTTT.

J is TRBJ1-4 and V is TRBV30, with D perhaps TRBD1 (5 bases). The CDR3 totals 13 residues. Trimming removed 8 bases at V and 0 bases at J, with 10 bases between. Germline loops: CDR1 GTSNPN, CDR2 SVGIG (reference sequence). CDR3 bases: TGTGCCGCCAACAGGCCAACTAATGAAAAACTGTTTTTT. Translation: CAANRPTNEKLFF.